The 30 T cell receptor beta chains reported below all come from one sample, sequenced in a study of T cell responses to AZD1222 COVID-19 vaccine. Sequenced by immunoSEQ multiplex PCR; TCRdb stores in-frame clones only, minus some. The table has about 99,000 clones, approximately 89% seen once. Specimen: peripheral blood, collected 28 days after the second AZD1222 dose. These receptors all stem from an adult who received the AZD1222 COVID-19 vaccine.

This chain links TRBV2 with TRBJ1-2; 7 nucleotides align to TRBD1. This CDR3 is 13 amino acids long. CDR1 is SNHLY and CDR2 is FYNNEI in the germline V gene. V trimming: 5 bases; J trimming: 9 bases; junction bases outside the gene matches: 9. In DNA form, the CDR3 reads TGTGCCAGCAGTTCCGGGCCAGGGGGGAGCTACACCTTC. It is translated as CASSSGPGGSYTF. The full variable domain, in which reference TRBV2 and TRBJ1-2 provide the parts outside the CDR3, is EPEVTQTPSHQVTQMGQEVILRCVPISNHLYFYWYRQILGQKVEFLVSFYNNEISEKSEIFDDQFSVERPDGSNFTLKIRSTKLEDSAMYFCASSSGPGGSYTFGSGTRLTVV.

J is TRBJ2-7 and V is TRBV2; 10 bases fit TRBD2. Germline-derived CDR1 and CDR2 are SNHLY and FYNNEI. The CDR3 has 15 residues. V shed 5 bases and J 1 base; nucleotides not matched to a gene: 5. CDR3 in amino acids: CASSKLAGRSYEQYF. The CDR3 DNA is TGTGCCAGCAGTAAACTAGCGGGAAGGTCCTACGAGCAGTACTTC.

This sequence joins TRBV5-4 and TRBJ2-5; D might be TRBD1 (8 bases). Germline V gene lookup returns CDR1 SGHNT and CDR2 YYREEE (reference sequence). V dropped 5 bases and J dropped 1 base, with 12 bases sitting between them. This CDR3 is 14 amino acids long. The CDR3 sequence: CASRYRGGQETQYF. The CDR3 DNA is TGTGCCAGCAGGTACAGGGGGGGCCAAGAGACCCAGTACTTC.

The rearrangement joins TRBV6-6 to TRBJ1-6; D gene unclear. The V gene's germline CDR1 is MNHNY and CDR2 SVGAGI (reference sequence). Trimming took off 7 bases at V and 7 bases at J, with 11 bases between the two ends. The CDR3 extends over 13 amino acids. CDR3 sequence (DNA): TGTGCCAGCACGAGTGGGTACAATTCACCCCTCCACTTT. This gives the protein CASTSGYNSPLHF.

The chain combines TRBV27 with TRBJ2-1; 10 bases map to TRBD2. Losses at the gene ends were 5 bases for V and 9 bases for J; bases not matched to a gene: 13. Germline CDR1 reads MNHEY; CDR2 reads SMNVEV (reference sequence). CDR3 length: 16 residues. CDR3 sequence reads: CASSTPGASGRGEQFF. Written as DNA, the CDR3 is TGTGCCAGCAGTACGCCCGGGGCTAGCGGGAGAGGTGAGCAGTTCTTC.

This clone was seen only a few times. The CDR3 DNA is TGTGCCAGCTCATCGTACCCGGGACAGACTAACACTGAAGCTTTCTTT. Translating gives CASSSYPGQTNTEAFF. V gene TRBV18 combines with J gene TRBJ1-1, with TRBD1 identical over 7 bases. CDR3 length: 16 residues. Germline V lookup: CDR1 KGHSH, CDR2 LQKENI. The junction had 11 bases not matched to a gene; V was cut back by 5 bases and J by 2 bases.

This clone is a singleton in its sample. The chain recombines TRBV5-5 with TRBJ1-1; D gene ambiguous. Germline CDR1 is SGHKS and CDR2 is YYEKEE (reference sequence). Trimming stripped 4 bases from V and 7 bases from J, with 20 bases between. This CDR3 spans 15 amino acids. The CDR3 DNA reads as TGTGCCAGCAGCCTGAACAGCGGACCCTCTTTTGAAGCTTTCTTT. This encodes CASSLNSGPSFEAFF.

V gene TRBV3-1 (or the pseudogene TRBV3-2) combines with J gene TRBJ1-1; D call uncertain. Germline assignment: CDR1 LGHDT and CDR2 YNNKEL (reference sequence). The CDR3 has 14 residues. Trimming removed 1 base at V and 4 bases at J, with 10 bases between. CDR3 in DNA: TGTGCCAGCAGCCAAGTGAGGTCCAGCACTGAAGCTTTCTTT. Its protein is CASSQVRSSTEAFF.

The rearrangement joins TRBV12-3 or TRBV12-4 to TRBJ2-3; no clear D gene. Trimming shortened V by 10 bases and J by 0 bases, and 11 bases separated the two germline ends. This CDR3 is 13 amino acids long. CDR3 nucleotides: TGTGCCATCCAGAGACCTAGCACAGATACGCAGTATTTT. It is translated as CAIQRPSTDTQYF.

The V call is TRBV5-1, the J call TRBJ1-1; weak D call: TRBD1 (5 bases). Trimming pared 4 bases from V and 5 bases from J, leaving 12 bases between. Looked up from germline, CDR1 is SGHRS and CDR2 is YFSETQ. CDR3 length equals 13 residues. The CDR3 loop reads CASSNPGGTEAFF. CDR3 sequence (DNA): TGCGCCAGCAGCAATCCCGGGGGGACTGAAGCTTTCTTT.

This clone was seen a single time. The chain uses TRBV5-1 and TRBJ1-1; 7 bases agree with TRBD1. The CDR3 is 14 amino acids. Trimming cost V 5 bases and J 4 bases; bases outside gene matches: 8. Germline values: CDR1 SGHRS, CDR2 YFSETQ. The CDR3, as DNA: TGCGCCAGCAGAAAACAGGGGCTTGGCACTGAAGCTTTCTTT. Translation: CASRKQGLGTEAFF. Complete variable domain (other parts from reference TRBV5-1 and TRBJ1-1): KAGVTQTPRYLIKTRGQQVTLSCSPISGHRSVSWYQQTPGQGLQFLFEYFSETQRNKGNFPGRFSGRQFSNSRSEMNVSTLELGDSALYLCASRKQGLGTEAFFGQGTRLTVV.

The chain is built from TRBV5-1 and TRBJ2-1, with D possibly TRBD2 on 5 matching bases. This CDR3 has 12 residues. The V end lost 0 bases, the J end lost 10 bases, and 8 bases lay between the germline ends. The germline V gene has CDR1 SGHRS and CDR2 YFSETQ. The CDR3 spells CASSLEGAEQFF. The CDR3 DNA sequence: TGCGCCAGCAGCTTGGAGGGAGCCGAGCAGTTCTTC.

The chain combines TRBV5-1 with TRBJ2-3, with 7 bases identical to TRBD1. Trimming at V came to 4 bases and at J to 0 bases, leaving 11 bases not matched to a gene. The CDR3 is 17 residues long. Germline CDR1 is SGHRS and CDR2 is YFSETQ. DNA for the CDR3: TGCGCCAGCAGCGTCAGACAGGGTCTGGATAGCACAGATACGCAGTATTTT. This codes for CASSVRQGLDSTDTQYF.

This clone has a single count. The chain has TRBV2 and TRBJ1-3; a weak D match, TRBD1 (5 bases). This CDR3 spans 14 amino acids. Germline assignment: CDR1 SNHLY and CDR2 FYNNEI. The V end lost 9 bases, the J end lost 1 base, and 13 bases lay between the germline ends. CDR3 sequence reads: CARTRSGSGNTIYF. The CDR3 coding sequence is TGTGCCAGAACCCGGTCAGGGTCTGGAAACACCATATATTTT.

The chain uses TRBV20-1 and TRBJ2-1; 7 bases are a match to TRBD2. The CDR3 runs to 15 residues. The ends lost 3 bases at V and 4 bases at J; junction bases unmatched: 9. Germline V gives CDR1 DFQATT, CDR2 SNEGSKA (reference sequence). The CDR3 loop is CSASFSSGSYNEQFF. The DNA of the CDR3 is TGCAGTGCTAGTTTTAGTAGCGGGTCGTACAATGAGCAGTTCTTC.

This chain links TRBV19 with TRBJ2-2, with 10 bases identical to TRBD2. Germline V CDR1 and CDR2: LNHDA, SQIVND (reference sequence). V lost 4 bases and J lost 1; bases outside the gene matches: 3. The CDR3 is made up of 16 amino acids. The CDR3 is CASSTWTSGNTGELFF. The CDR3 DNA reads as TGTGCCAGTAGTACCTGGACTAGCGGGAACACCGGGGAGCTGTTTTTT.

The chain has TRBV5-5 and TRBJ2-7; TRBD1 aligns across 8 bases. This CDR3 is 17 amino acids long. J lost 5 bases, V lost 3 bases, and 16 bases had no gene match. The germline gives CDR1 SGHKS, CDR2 YYEKEE (reference sequence). The CDR3 is CASSSQGAGGQFDEQYF. In DNA, the CDR3 is TGTGCCAGCAGCTCCCAGGGGGCTGGAGGGCAATTCGACGAGCAGTACTTC.

The chain is built from TRBV9 and TRBJ1-6; D perhaps matches TRBD1 (6 bases). Germline CDR1 reads SGDLS; CDR2 reads YYNGEE. The CDR3 covers 14 residues. V lost 3 bases and J lost 5, with 9 bases in between. DNA for the CDR3: TGTGCCAGCAGCGCCCGGACAGATAATTCACCCCTCCACTTT. Translated, it gives CASSARTDNSPLHF.

This chain links TRBV5-1 with TRBJ1-1; TRBD1 is a possible D gene (5 bases). This CDR3 has 13 residues. V was trimmed by 2 bases and J by 4 bases, leaving 9 bases between them. Germline values: CDR1 SGHRS, CDR2 YFSETQ. CDR3 residues: CASSFKGPTEAFF. The CDR3 nucleotides are TGCGCCAGCAGCTTTAAGGGGCCCACTGAAGCTTTCTTT.

The V gene is TRBV12-2, the J gene TRBJ2-1. TRBV12-2 is flagged as a pseudogene. CDR3 length: 12 amino acids. DNA for the CDR3: TGTGCAAGTCGCTTAGGGAACAATGAGCAGTTCTTC. As protein: CASRLGNNEQFF.

The genes are TRBV7-9 and TRBJ1-1; no reliable D call. The CDR3 is 14 residues long. Germline V gene sequence: CDR1 SEHNR, CDR2 FQNEAQ (reference sequence). Trimming shortened V by 5 bases and J by 1 base, and 11 bases separated the two germline ends. The CDR3 reads CASSPLITNTEAFF. For the CDR3, the DNA is TGTGCCAGCAGCCCCCTCATTACGAACACTGAAGCTTTCTTT. Based on the CDR3 plus reference TRBV7-9 and TRBJ1-1, the full variable domain is DTGVSQNPRHKITKRGQNVTFRCDPISEHNRLYWYRQTLGQGPEFLTYFQNEAQLEKSRLLSDRFSAERPKGSFSTLEIQRTEQGDSAMYLCASSPLITNTEAFFGQGTRLTVV.

The rearrangement uses TRBV5-4 and TRBJ2-7; 12 bases are a match to TRBD2. The CDR3 covers 16 residues. The ends lost 0 bases at V and 5 bases at J; junction bases unmatched: 6. Germline loops: CDR1 SGHNT, CDR2 YYREEE (reference sequence). CDR3 coding DNA: TGTGCCAGCAGCTTGGGAGGACTAGCGGGAATCAACGAGCAGTACTTC. Residues: CASSLGGLAGINEQYF.

The genes are TRBV6-5 and TRBJ2-7; 8 nucleotides agree with TRBD2. The CDR3 is 14 residues long. Germline V gene lookup returns CDR1 MNHEY and CDR2 SVGAGI. Unmatched junction bases numbered 7, after V lost 2 bases and J lost 7 bases. CDR3 sequence reads: CASSYDGRALEQYF. DNA of the CDR3: TGTGCCAGCAGTTACGACGGGAGGGCCCTTGAGCAGTACTTC.

This chain connects TRBV6-4 to TRBJ2-7; 7 nucleotides line up with TRBD2. The CDR3 covers 15 residues. Germline values: CDR1 MRHNA, CDR2 SNTAGT. Trimming at V came to 5 bases and at J to 0 bases, leaving 7 bases not matched to a gene. The CDR3 nucleotides are TGTGCCAGCAGTCCACGGGACTACTGCTCCTACGAGCAGTACTTC. As protein: CASSPRDYCSYEQYF.

The rearrangement uses TRBV11-1 and TRBJ2-1; 14 bases align to TRBD2. Germline CDR1 reads SGHAT; CDR2 reads FQDESV (reference sequence). The CDR3 is 16 residues long. Trimming took 5 bases from V and 8 from J; bases not matched to a gene: 8. CDR3: CASSKPGLAGADEQFF. CDR3 sequence (DNA): TGTGCCAGCAGCAAACCGGGACTAGCGGGAGCCGATGAGCAGTTCTTC.

V and J are TRBV4-1 and TRBJ1-2; unclear D gene. Per germline, CDR1 MGHRA and CDR2 YSYEKL. The CDR3 extends over 13 amino acids. V gave up 1 base and J gave up 5 bases, with 8 bases separating them. The CDR3 here is CASSQGYGYGYTF. The CDR3 DNA reads TGCGCCAGCAGCCAAGGTTACGGATATGGCTACACCTTC.

The chain joins TRBV6-1 to TRBJ2-1; 11 nucleotides line up with TRBD2. The J segment lost 9 bases and the V segment lost 1 base, leaving 5 bases of the junction unmatched. CDR1 and CDR2 (germline): MNHNS, SASEGT. This CDR3 contains 15 residues. The CDR3 sequence: CASSEVTSGSGEQFF. The DNA of the CDR3 is TGTGCCAGCAGTGAAGTAACTAGCGGGAGCGGTGAGCAGTTCTTC.

The chain has TRBV11-3 and TRBJ2-5, with D perhaps given as TRBD1 or TRBD2 (5 bases each). CDR1 is SGHNT and CDR2 is YENEEA in the germline V gene. The CDR3 totals 13 residues. The V and J ends lost 4 bases and 8 bases respectively, with 14 bases between them. CDR3 sequence (DNA): TGTGCCAGCAGCTCGGACCTTGGGGGTACCCAGTACTTC. It translates to CASSSDLGGTQYF. Using reference TRBV11-3 and TRBJ2-5 for the parts outside the CDR3, the full variable domain is EAGVVQSPRYKIIEKKQPVAFWCNPISGHNTLYWYLQNLGQGPELLIRYENEEAVDDSQLPKDRFSAERLKGVDSTLKIQPAELGDSAVYLCASSSDLGGTQYFGPGTRLLVL.

This chain connects TRBV24-1 to TRBJ2-2, with no clear D. The CDR3 extends over 15 amino acids. V was pared by 2 bases and J by 1 base, with 7 bases between. Germline V gene data show CDR1 as KGHDR and CDR2 as SFDVKD. The CDR3 loop reads CATSDSTKNTGELFF. In DNA form, the CDR3 reads TGTGCCACCAGTGATTCGACGAAGAACACCGGGGAGCTGTTTTTT.

The chain links TRBV5-1 to TRBJ1-1; D not resolved. Germline assignment: CDR1 SGHRS and CDR2 YFSETQ. The CDR3 spans 13 residues. V gave up 9 bases and J gave up 6 bases, with 18 bases separating them. Written as DNA, the CDR3 is TGCGCCACCACACGGCGGGGTTCCTCTGAAGCTTTCTTT. Translation gives CATTRRGSSEAFF.